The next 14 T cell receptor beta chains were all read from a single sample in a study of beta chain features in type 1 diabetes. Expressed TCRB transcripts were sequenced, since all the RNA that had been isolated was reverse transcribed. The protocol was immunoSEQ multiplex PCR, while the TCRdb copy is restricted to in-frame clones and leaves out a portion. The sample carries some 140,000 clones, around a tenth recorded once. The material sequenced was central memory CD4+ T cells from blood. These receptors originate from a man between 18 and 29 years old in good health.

The CDR3 sequence is CASSLDPTAGGNEKLFF. CDR3 coding DNA: TGCGCCAGCAGCTTGGACCCCACGGCGGGGGGTAATGAAAAACTGTTTTTT. The V call is TRBV5-1, the J call TRBJ1-4, with TRBD1 as a possible D gene (5 bases). CDR1 is SGHRS and CDR2 is YFSETQ in the germline V gene. Trimming shortened V by 0 bases and J by 4 bases, and 16 bases separated the two germline ends. The CDR3 consists of 17 residues.

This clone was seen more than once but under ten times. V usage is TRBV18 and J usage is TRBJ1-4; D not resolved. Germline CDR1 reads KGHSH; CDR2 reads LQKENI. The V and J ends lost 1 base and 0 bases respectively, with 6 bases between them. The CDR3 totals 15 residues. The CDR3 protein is CASSPLTSTNEKLFF. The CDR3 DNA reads TGTGCCAGCTCACCACTAACATCAACTAATGAAAAACTGTTTTTT.

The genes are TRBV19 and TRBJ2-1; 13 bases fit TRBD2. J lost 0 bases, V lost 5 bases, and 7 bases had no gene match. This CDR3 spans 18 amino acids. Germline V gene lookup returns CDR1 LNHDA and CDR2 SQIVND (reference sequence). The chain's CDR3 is CASSPRTSGGSSYNEQFF. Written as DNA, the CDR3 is TGTGCCAGTAGTCCTCGGACTAGCGGGGGAAGCTCCTACAATGAGCAGTTCTTC.

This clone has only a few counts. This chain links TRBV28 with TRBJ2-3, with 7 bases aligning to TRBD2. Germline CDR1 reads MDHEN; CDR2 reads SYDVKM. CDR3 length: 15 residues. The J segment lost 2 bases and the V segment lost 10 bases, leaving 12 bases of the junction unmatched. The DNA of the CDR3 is TGTGCCACCGGGGGGAGCGGCCTGCACACAGATACGCAGTATTTT. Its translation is CATGGSGLHTDTQYF.

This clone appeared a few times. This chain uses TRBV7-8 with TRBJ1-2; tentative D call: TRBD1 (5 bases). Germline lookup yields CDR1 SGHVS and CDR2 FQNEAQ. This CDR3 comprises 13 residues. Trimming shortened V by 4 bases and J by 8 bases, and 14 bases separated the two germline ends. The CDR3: CASSSPGGGGYTF. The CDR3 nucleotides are TGTGCCAGCAGCTCCCCGGGGGGTGGCGGCTACACCTTC. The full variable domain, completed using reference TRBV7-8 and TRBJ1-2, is GAGVSQSPRYKVAKRGQDVALRCDPISGHVSLFWYQQALGQGPEFLTYFQNEAQLDKSGLPSDRFFAERPEGSVSTLKIQRTQQEDSAVYLCASSSPGGGGYTFGSGTRLTVV.

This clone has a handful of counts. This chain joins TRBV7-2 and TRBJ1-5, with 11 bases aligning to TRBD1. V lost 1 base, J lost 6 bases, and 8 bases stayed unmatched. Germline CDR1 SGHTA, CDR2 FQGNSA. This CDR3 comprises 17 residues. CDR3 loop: CASSLVGTGGLGQPQHF. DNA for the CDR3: TGTGCCAGCAGCTTAGTAGGGACAGGGGGTTTAGGTCAGCCCCAGCATTTT.

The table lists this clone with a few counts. CDR3 residues: CASSSGQQGAYEQYF. The CDR3 DNA follows: TGCGCCAGCAGCTCGGGACAACAGGGGGCGTACGAGCAGTACTTC. V gene TRBV5-1 combines with J gene TRBJ2-7, with 9 bases fitting TRBD1. This CDR3 region has 15 residues. CDR1 and CDR2 (germline): SGHRS, YFSETQ. The junction had 8 bases not matched to a gene; V was cut back by 3 bases and J by 4 bases.

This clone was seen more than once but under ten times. This CDR3 is CASSQSTGGNQPQHF. In nucleotides, the CDR3 is TGTGCCAGCAGCCAATCGACAGGGGGGAATCAGCCCCAGCATTTT. The chain employs TRBV7-6 and TRBJ1-5; 9 positions match TRBD1. The CDR3 covers 15 residues. The V segment lost 5 bases and the J segment 4 bases; nucleotides outside the gene matches: 6. Germline values: CDR1 SGHVS, CDR2 FNYEAQ.

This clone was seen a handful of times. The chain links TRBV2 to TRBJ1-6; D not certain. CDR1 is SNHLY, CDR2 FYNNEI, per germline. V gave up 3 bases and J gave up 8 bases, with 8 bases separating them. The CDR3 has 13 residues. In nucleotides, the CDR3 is TGTGCCAGCAGTGAGGGCGGGTATTCACCCCTCCACTTT. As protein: CASSEGGYSPLHF.

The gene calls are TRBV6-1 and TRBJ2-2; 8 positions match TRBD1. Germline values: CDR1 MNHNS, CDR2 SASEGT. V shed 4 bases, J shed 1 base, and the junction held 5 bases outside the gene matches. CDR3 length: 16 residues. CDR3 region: CASSGGDRLNTGELFF. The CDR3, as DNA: TGTGCCAGCAGTGGGGGGGACAGGTTGAACACCGGGGAGCTGTTTTTT.

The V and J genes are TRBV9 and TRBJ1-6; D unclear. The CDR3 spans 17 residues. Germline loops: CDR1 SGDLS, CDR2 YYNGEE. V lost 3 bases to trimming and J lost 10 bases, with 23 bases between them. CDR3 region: CASSATQVGSGWSPLHF. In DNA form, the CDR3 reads TGTGCCAGCAGCGCGACTCAAGTAGGTTCCGGGTGGTCACCCCTCCACTTT.

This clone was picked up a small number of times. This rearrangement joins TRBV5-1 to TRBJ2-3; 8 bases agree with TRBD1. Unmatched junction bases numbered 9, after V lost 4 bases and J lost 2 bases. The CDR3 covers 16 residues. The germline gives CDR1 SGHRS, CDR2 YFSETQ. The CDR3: CASSTATGAHTDTQYF. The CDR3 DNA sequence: TGCGCCAGCAGCACTGCGACAGGGGCCCACACAGATACGCAGTATTTT.

The CDR3: CASRDRVGNTGELFF. DNA of the CDR3: TGCGCCAGCAGAGACAGGGTAGGGAACACCGGGGAGCTGTTTTTT. The chain links TRBV5-1 to TRBJ2-2; 7 nucleotides match TRBD1. The CDR3 runs 15 residues. Germline V gives CDR1 SGHRS, CDR2 YFSETQ. V was clipped by 5 bases and J by 1 base; unmatched bases: 5.

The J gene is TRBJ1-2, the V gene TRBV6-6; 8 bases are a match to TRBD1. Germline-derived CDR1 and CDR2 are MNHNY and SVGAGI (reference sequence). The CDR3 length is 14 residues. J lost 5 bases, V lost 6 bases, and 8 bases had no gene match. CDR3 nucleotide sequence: TGTGCCAGCAGCCCGGCGGACAGGGCATATGGCTACACCTTC. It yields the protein CASSPADRAYGYTF.